This T cell receptor beta chain was identified during a study of T cell repertoires in cytomegalovirus infection. Germline CDR1 MNHEY, CDR2 SVGAGI. The V and J ends lost 4 bases and 5 bases respectively, with 15 bases between them. The CDR3 is made up of 15 amino acids. A remark on this clonotype: What it binds is not known.

TCRdb reanalysed the reads using MiXCR and keeps one entry per CDR3 protein. Of some 920,000 distinct CDR3 sequences listed, approximately 31% are singletons. The sequenced sample was cultured CD8+ T cells from PBMCs, obtained from culture after CMV antigen stimulation. This rearrangement joins TRBV6-5 to TRBJ2-1, with D maybe TRBD1 (6 bases). This TCR came from a human donor in good health (CMV status not recorded). Some clones in this sample may be carry-over from other donors' samples. CDR3 in amino acids: CASSSLPTGNNEQFF. For the CDR3, the DNA is TGTGCCAGCAGTTCCCTACCGACAGGAAACAATGAGCAGTTCTTC.